This paragraph covers one T cell receptor (beta chain) sequence. This specimen comes from a study of control samples from healthy donors and cancer patients. The table came from immunoSEQ multiplex PCR; TCRdb's copy has only in-frame clones and leaves some out. The table lists roughly 100,000 clones, around 89% of them singletons. The CDR3 is 23 residues long. The sample comprised PBMCs. This chain joins TRBV21-1 and TRBJ1-3; no check of the table's D call, TRBD1, against the DNA was made. TRBV21-1 is flagged as a pseudogene. The TCR comes from a man between 60 and 75 years old with lung cancer. The CDR3 nucleotides are TGTGCCAGCAGCCGACAAGGGACAGGGGGCCTCCACCCGACGATTTCCTCTGGAAACACCATATATTTT. It is translated as CASSRQGTGGLHPTISSGNTIYF.